This T cell receptor (beta chain) was observed in a study of graft-versus-host responses after intestinal transplantation. Turning to this clone: Its antigen is not known.

The CDR3 spans 13 residues. Germline loops: CDR1 SGDLS, CDR2 YYNGEE. The ends were cut back, 3 bases at V and 3 bases at J, with 9 bases in the middle. Data came from immunoSEQ multiplex PCR; TCRdb stores just in-frame clones and leaves some out. The sample consists of about 130,000 clones, roughly 92% of them appearing once. Sequenced here: unstimulated CD4+ T cells sorted from spleen or lymph node cells, sampled before intestinal transplant. This TCR was sampled from a human donor who received an intestinal transplant. The chain has TRBV9 and TRBJ2-5, with a weak D call TRBD1 (5 bases). CDR3 protein: CASSEGHEETQYF. In nucleotides, the CDR3 is TGTGCCAGCAGCGAGGGGCACGAAGAGACCCAGTACTTC.